This is a list of T cell receptor beta chains from one sample in a study of T cells in Graves' hyperthyroidism and ophthalmopathy. TCRdb called the multiplex PCR reads again in MiXCR, with one record for every CDR3 protein. The table records hundreds of thousands of distinct CDR3 sequences, roughly 14% of them present only once. Sequencing was carried out using blood. The receptors derive from a woman in her forties or fifties with Graves' ophthalmopathy. Both conserved end residues are part of each CDR3. D genes are given only for firm matches. Rows may omit the clone size; those that give it use once, few, many or a size class.

v_gene	j_gene	d_gene	abundance	CDR3aa	CDR3nt
TRBV15	TRBJ1-5	-	few	CATSRDPQGQPQHF	TGTGCCACCAGCAGAGATCCCCAAGGTCAGCCCCAGCATTTT
TRBV12-3/TRBV12-4	TRBJ1-5	-	many	CASSLASRSQPQHF	TGTGCCAGCAGTTTAGCGTCCAGGAGTCAGCCCCAGCATTTT
TRBV28	TRBJ2-7	-	few	CVEGGEQYF	TGCGTTGAGGGGGGAGAGCAGTACTTC
TRBV15	TRBJ1-5	TRBD1	many	CATSRIGTGYQPQHF	TGTGCCACCAGCAGGATTGGGACAGGGTATCAGCCCCAGCATTTT
TRBV2	TRBJ2-5	-	many	CASSEPERQETQYF	TGTGCCAGCAGTGAACCAGAGAGACAAGAGACCCAGTACTTC
TRBV28	TRBJ2-7	TRBD2	many	CASSSHLAGVAYEQYF	TGTGCCAGCAGTTCCCACCTAGCGGGAGTGGCCTACGAGCAGTACTTC
TRBV24-1	TRBJ2-1	TRBD2	few	CATSGRTSGRFGNEQFF	TGTGCCACCAGTGGGAGGACTAGCGGGAGGTTCGGCAATGAGCAGTTCTTC
TRBV4-3	TRBJ2-1	-	few	CASSRRGRYNEQFF	TGCGCCAGCAGCCGGAGGGGTCGCTACAATGAGCAGTTCTTC
TRBV5-5	TRBJ2-5	TRBD2	-	CASSNGGLAGFQETQYF	TGTGCCAGCTCCAATGGTGGACTAGCGGGATTTCAAGAGACCCAGTACTTC
TRBV28	TRBJ2-1	TRBD2	-	CASSLSPGGGGKFF	TGTGCCAGCAGTTTATCTCCCGGGGGGGGGGGCAAGTTCTTC
TRBV20-1	TRBJ2-3	-	many	CSARDQGLAGADTQYF	TGCAGTGCTAGAGATCAAGGGCTAGCCGGAGCAGATACGCAGTATTTT